Each of the 10 T cell receptor beta chains below was sequenced from the same sample in a study of blood T cell repertoires in COVID-19 (TCRdb year 2020). The library relied on the immunoSEQ multiplex PCR assay. TCRdb stores this immuneACCESS table with in-frame sequences only. Part of the clones is absent; in the studies checked, under half of the shortfall reflects unresolved V genes, and no reason is known for the rest. The sample table shows 170,000 or so clones, and just over 85% are seen once. The leading ten clones occupy roughly 8.6% of the sample. The sequenced sample was PBMCs or T cells enriched from blood (not recorded which). These receptors were collected from a woman in her late teens or twenties who had recovered from COVID-19.

This clone was detected only once. The V and J genes are TRBV6-5 and TRBJ2-1; 7 bases map to TRBD1. This CDR3 comprises 15 residues. With 5 bases clipped from V and 7 bases from J, the junction kept 11 bases outside the gene matches. From germline, CDR1 is MNHEY and CDR2 SVGAGI. DNA of the CDR3: TGTGCCAGCAGTCCGCAGGGACAGTTGGGGAATGAGCAGTTCTTC. Encoded protein: CASSPQGQLGNEQFF.

The chain links TRBV19 to TRBJ1-6, with 8 positions matching TRBD1. J was trimmed by 9 bases and V by 9 bases; bases with no gene match: 10. CDR3 length: 14 amino acids. Germline V gene sequence: CDR1 LNHDA, CDR2 SQIVND (reference sequence). CDR3: CASSEDRVVSPLHF. CDR3 bases: TGTGCCAGCTCAGAGGACAGGGTGGTTTCACCCCTCCACTTT. Looking up the rest from reference TRBV19 and TRBJ1-6 gives the full variable domain: DGGITQSPKYLFRKEGQNVTLSCEQNLNHDAMYWYRQDPGQGLRLIYYSQIVNDFQKGDIAEGYSVSREKKESFPLTVTSAQKNPTAFYLCASSEDRVVSPLHFGNGTRLTVT.

This clone was detected only a few times. V is TRBV7-6 and J is TRBJ1-2, with D maybe TRBD1 (6 bases). V dropped 5 bases and J dropped 4 bases, with 23 bases sitting between them. CDR1 is SGHVS, CDR2 FNYEAQ, per germline. The CDR3 is 17 residues long. The CDR3 bases are TGTGCCAGCAGCCCCCTGTCTGAGGGGGTTGGAGTCTATGGCTACACCTTC. This translates into CASSPLSEGVGVYGYTF.

DNA for the CDR3: TGTGCCAGTCTGGGGGCGGGTCTCTACAATGAGCAGTTCTTC. It translates to CASLGAGLYNEQFF. V gene TRBV2 combines with J gene TRBJ2-1; the D gene is possibly TRBD1 (6 bases). The CDR3 has 14 amino acids. Trimming left V 9 bases short and J 3 bases short, with 15 bases between. Germline CDR1 SNHLY, CDR2 FYNNEI. Variable domain in full (rest from reference TRBV2 and TRBJ2-1): EPEVTQTPSHQVTQMGQEVILRCVPISNHLYFYWYRQILGQKVEFLVSFYNNEISEKSEIFDDQFSVERPDGSNFTLKIRSTKLEDSAMYFCASLGAGLYNEQFFGPGTRLTVL.

The genes are TRBV2 and TRBJ1-3; D not resolved. Trimming stripped 4 bases from V and 0 bases from J, with 4 bases between. CDR3 size: 13 residues. Germline values: CDR1 SNHLY, CDR2 FYNNEI. The CDR3 loop reads CASSAYSGNTIYF. CDR3 coding DNA: TGTGCCAGCAGTGCTTACTCTGGAAACACCATATATTTT. The entire variable domain, with the rest obtained from reference TRBV2 and TRBJ1-3, is as follows: EPEVTQTPSHQVTQMGQEVILRCVPISNHLYFYWYRQILGQKVEFLVSFYNNEISEKSEIFDDQFSVERPDGSNFTLKIRSTKLEDSAMYFCASSAYSGNTIYFGEGSWLTVV.

This chain uses TRBV29-1 with TRBJ2-7; 8 nucleotides match TRBD2. Germline V lookup: CDR1 SQVTM, CDR2 ANQGSEA. J gave up 2 bases and V 4 bases, and 4 bases lay outside the gene matches. The CDR3 totals 13 residues. DNA for the CDR3: TGCAGCGTTGGTAGCGGGACGACCTACGAGCAGTACTTC. This gives the protein CSVGSGTTYEQYF.

The genes are TRBV5-1 and TRBJ2-3; a possible D gene is TRBD1 (5 bases). V was clipped by 0 bases and J by 2 bases, with 10 bases between them. The germline V gene has CDR1 SGHRS and CDR2 YFSETQ. The CDR3 has 15 amino acids. The CDR3 sequence: CASSLVGAPTDTQYF. The CDR3 DNA is TGCGCCAGCAGCTTGGTAGGGGCACCCACAGATACGCAGTATTTT.

V usage is TRBV25-1 and J usage is TRBJ1-1; D may be TRBD1 (6 bases). This CDR3 region has 14 residues. Germline V gene sequence: CDR1 MGHDK, CDR2 SYGVNS. Trimming stripped 3 bases from V and 3 bases from J, with 11 bases between. The CDR3 sequence: CASSDFSGDTEAFF. Here the CDR3 DNA reads TGTGCCAGCAGTGATTTTTCAGGGGACACTGAAGCTTTCTTT. The full variable domain, with the rest looked up from reference TRBV25-1 and TRBJ1-1, is EADIYQTPRYLVIGTGKKITLECSQTMGHDKMYWYQQDPGMELHLIHYSYGVNSTEKGDLSSESTVSRIRTEHFPLTLESARPSHTSQYLCASSDFSGDTEAFFGQGTRLTVV.

Comment on this clone: In the same sample, other DNA sequences code for this CDR3. The chain uses TRBV10-1 and TRBJ1-6; TRBD1 agrees at 10 bases. The germline CDR1 and CDR2 sequences are WNHNN and SYGVQD (reference sequence). CDR3 size: 13 residues. V shed 6 bases and J 10 bases; nucleotides not matched to a gene: 3. CDR3 amino acids: CASRGTGDSPLHF. CDR3 nucleotide sequence: TGCGCCAGCAGAGGGACAGGGGACTCACCCCTCCACTTT.

This chain uses TRBV7-9 with TRBJ1-6; D is perhaps TRBD1 (6 bases). This CDR3 region has 13 residues. Germline V lookup: CDR1 SEHNR, CDR2 FQNEAQ (reference sequence). Trimming left V 6 bases short and J 8 bases short, with 11 bases between. CDR3 coding DNA: TGTGCCAGCAGTACAGGGCAGTATTCACCCCTCCACTTT. Translated: CASSTGQYSPLHF. The variable domain in full, with the rest retrieved from reference TRBV7-9 and TRBJ1-6, is DTGVSQNPRHKITKRGQNVTFRCDPISEHNRLYWYRQTLGQGPEFLTYFQNEAQLEKSRLLSDRFSAERPKGSFSTLEIQRTEQGDSAMYLCASSTGQYSPLHFGNGTRLTVT.